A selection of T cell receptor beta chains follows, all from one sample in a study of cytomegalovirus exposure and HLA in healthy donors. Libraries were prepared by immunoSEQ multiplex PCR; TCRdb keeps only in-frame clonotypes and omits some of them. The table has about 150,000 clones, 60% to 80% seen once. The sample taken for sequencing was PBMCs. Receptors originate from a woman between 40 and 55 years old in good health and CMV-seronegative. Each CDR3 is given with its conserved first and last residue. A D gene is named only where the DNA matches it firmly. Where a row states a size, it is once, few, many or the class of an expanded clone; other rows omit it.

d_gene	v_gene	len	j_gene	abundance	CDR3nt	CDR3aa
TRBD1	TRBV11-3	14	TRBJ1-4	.	TGTGCCAGCAGCTTTGACAGGGGTAGTGAAAAACTGTTTTTT	CASSFDRGSEKLFF
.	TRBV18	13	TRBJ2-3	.	TGTGCCAGCTCACCAGGCTCCACAGATACGCAGTATTTT	CASSPGSTDTQYF
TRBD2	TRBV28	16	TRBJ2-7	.	TGTGCCAGCAATGTCCAGGGACTAGCGGGAGACCACGAGCAGTACTTC	CASNVQGLAGDHEQYF
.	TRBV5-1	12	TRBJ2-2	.	TGCGCCAGCAGTTCTTCCCCCGGGGAGCTGTTTTTT	CASSSSPGELFF
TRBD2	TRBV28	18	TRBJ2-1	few	TGTGCCAGCAGTTCCAAAAATATAGCGGGAGGGCCGTACAATGAGCAGTTCTTC	CASSSKNIAGGPYNEQFF
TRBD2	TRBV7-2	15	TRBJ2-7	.	TGTGCCAGCAGCTTAGGGGTGGGGGGGTCCTACGAGCAGTACTTC	CASSLGVGGSYEQYF
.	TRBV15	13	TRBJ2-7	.	TGTGCCACCAGCGATCCTAGAGCCTACGAGCAGTACTTC	CATSDPRAYEQYF
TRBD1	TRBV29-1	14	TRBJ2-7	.	TGCAGCGTTGAGTTACAGGGGTACCCCTACGAGCAGTACTTC	CSVELQGYPYEQYF
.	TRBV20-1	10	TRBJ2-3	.	TGCAGTGCCCCGCGGGGAACGCAGTATTTT	CSAPRGTQYF
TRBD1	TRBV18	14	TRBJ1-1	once	TGTGCCAGCTCACCCCCGGACAGGGCAGTAGGAGCTTTCTTT	CASSPPDRAVGAFF
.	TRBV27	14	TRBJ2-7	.	TGTGCCAGCAGTTTGCTCGGCGGAATGGACGAGCAGTACTTC	CASSLLGGMDEQYF
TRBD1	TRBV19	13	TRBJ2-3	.	TGTGCCAGTAAAGACAGGGTTACAGATACGCAGTATTTT	CASKDRVTDTQYF
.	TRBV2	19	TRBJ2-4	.	TGTGCCAGCAGTGGGAGAGTTTTCGGGGGAACGGGGTCCAAAAACATTCAGTACTTC	CASSGRVFGGTGSKNIQYF
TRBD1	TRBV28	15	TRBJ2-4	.	TGTGCCAGCAGTAAAACAGGGGTCGCCAAAAACATTCAGTACTTC	CASSKTGVAKNIQYF
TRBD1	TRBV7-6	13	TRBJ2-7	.	TGTGCCAGCAGCGGAGGACAGGGCTACGAGCAGTACTTC	CASSGGQGYEQYF
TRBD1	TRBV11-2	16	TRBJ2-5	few	TGTGCCAGCAGCTCATACAGGGGCCGGGGACAAGAGACCCAGTACTTC	CASSSYRGRGQETQYF
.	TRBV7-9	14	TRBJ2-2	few	TGTGCCAGCAGCTTAGCGCTGGGCTCCGGGGAGCTGTTTTTT	CASSLALGSGELFF
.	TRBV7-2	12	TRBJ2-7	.	TGTGCCAGCAGCCCCGATTTCTACGAGCAGTACTTC	CASSPDFYEQYF
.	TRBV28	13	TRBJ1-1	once	TGTGCCAGCACCCCTCGGAGAGACACTGAAGCTTTCTTT	CASTPRRDTEAFF
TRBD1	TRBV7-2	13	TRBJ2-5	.	TGTGCCAGCAGCAGAGACAGGGAAGGGACCCAGTACTTC	CASSRDREGTQYF
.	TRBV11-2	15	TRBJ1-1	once	TGTGCCAGCAGCCCCAGGGGTGCCTTGAACACTGAAGCTTTCTTT	CASSPRGALNTEAFF
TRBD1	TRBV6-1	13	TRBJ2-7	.	TGTGCCAGCAGTGCGGACAGGGACAACGAGCAGTACTTC	CASSADRDNEQYF
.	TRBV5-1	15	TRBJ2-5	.	TGCGCCAGCAGAGAAATACCGGGACATCAAGAGACCCAGTACTTC	CASREIPGHQETQYF
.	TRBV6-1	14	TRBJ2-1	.	TGTGCCAGCGACCCCGGGGGTACAGCCAATGAGCAGTTCTTC	CASDPGGTANEQFF
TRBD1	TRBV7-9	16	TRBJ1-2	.	TGTTCCAGCAGCTTAGATCCCCCAGGGGGCCTCTATGGCTACACCTTC	CSSSLDPPGGLYGYTF
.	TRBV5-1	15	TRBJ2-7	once	TGCGCCAGCAGCCCCGGGACAAGGGCGACCTACGAGCAGTACTTC	CASSPGTRATYEQYF
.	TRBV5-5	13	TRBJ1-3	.	TGTGCCAGCAGCTTGCCGCCCGCAGGGGCAATCTATTTT	CASSLPPAGAIYF
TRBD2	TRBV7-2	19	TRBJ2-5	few	TGTGCCAGCAGCCCAATCCTGGGGGGGCCCGGGAGGGCCCAAGAGACCCAGTACTTC	CASSPILGGPGRAQETQYF
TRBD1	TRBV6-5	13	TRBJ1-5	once	TGTGCCAGCAGGTTGGACAGGTCACAGCCCCAGCATTTT	CASRLDRSQPQHF
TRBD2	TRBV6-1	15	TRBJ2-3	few	TGTGCCAGCAGTGCCGGGACTAGTCGGATAGATACGCAGTATTTT	CASSAGTSRIDTQYF
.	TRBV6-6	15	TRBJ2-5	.	TGTGCCAGCAGTTATTTGGACAGTGTACCAGAGACCCAGTACTTC	CASSYLDSVPETQYF
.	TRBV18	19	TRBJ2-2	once	TGTGCCAGCTCACCAGAGGATAACACGGACAGCTCCCTTTCCGGGGAGCTGTTTTTT	CASSPEDNTDSSLSGELFF
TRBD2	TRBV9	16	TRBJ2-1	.	TGTGCCAGCAGCGTCCCCCGGGGGACTAGCGTACCTGAGCAGTTCTTC	CASSVPRGTSVPEQFF
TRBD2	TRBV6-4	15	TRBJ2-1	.	TGTGCCAGCAGTGATATAGCGGGAGATTACAATGAGCAGTTCTTC	CASSDIAGDYNEQFF
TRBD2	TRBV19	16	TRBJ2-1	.	TGTGCCAGTAGTATGCCCGGGAGGGCCTATTCAAATGAGCAGTTCTTC	CASSMPGRAYSNEQFF
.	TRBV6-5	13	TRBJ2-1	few	TGTGCCAGCAGCCCGCGGGTGGTTAATGAGCAGTTCTTC	CASSPRVVNEQFF
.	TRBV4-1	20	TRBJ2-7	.	TGCGCCAGCAGCCACAGTGGAGGGGACAGCTTTCAACCTTTCGGGTACGAGCAGTACTTC	CASSHSGGDSFQPFGYEQYF
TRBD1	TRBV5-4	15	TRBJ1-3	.	TGTGCCAGCGGCCTTCAGGGGGCAAGAGGAAACACCATATATTTT	CASGLQGARGNTIYF
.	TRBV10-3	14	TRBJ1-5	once	TGTGCCATCAGTGCGGGAATGGGAGGTCAGCCCCAGCATTTT	CAISAGMGGQPQHF
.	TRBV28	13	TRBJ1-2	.	TGTGCCAGCAGTTTAGGAGCCAACTATGGCTACACCTTC	CASSLGANYGYTF
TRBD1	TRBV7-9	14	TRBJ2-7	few	TGTGCCAGCAGCTTGACAGGGGGCAACTACGAGCAGTACTTC	CASSLTGGNYEQYF
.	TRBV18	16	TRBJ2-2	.	TGTGCCAGCTCACCAGGCTTGACAGGGAACACCGGGGAGCTGTTTTTT	CASSPGLTGNTGELFF
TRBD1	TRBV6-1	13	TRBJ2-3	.	TGTGCCAGCAAAAGGACAGGGTGGAGTACGCAGTATTTT	CASKRTGWSTQYF
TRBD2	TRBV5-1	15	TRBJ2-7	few	TGCGCCAGCAGCTGGACTAGCGGAAGCTCCTACGAGCAGTACTTC	CASSWTSGSSYEQYF
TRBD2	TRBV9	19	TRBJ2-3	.	TGTGCCAGCAGCGCCGTTTCGGGGGGACTCCGCGGTTCTACAGATACGCAGTATTTT	CASSAVSGGLRGSTDTQYF
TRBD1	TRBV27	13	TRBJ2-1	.	TGTGCCAGATTTCTAGACAGGGGCCATGAGCAGTTCTTC	CARFLDRGHEQFF
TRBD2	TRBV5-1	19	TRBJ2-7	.	TGCGCCAGCAGCTTATATCTTGGGTGGTCCGGGACTAGCGACTACGAGCAGTACTTC	CASSLYLGWSGTSDYEQYF
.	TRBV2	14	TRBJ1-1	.	TGTGCCAGCAGTGCGCGTTCAAGTAGCACTGAAGCTTTCTTT	CASSARSSSTEAFF
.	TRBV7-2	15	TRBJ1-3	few	TGTGCCAGCAGCTTGTTAGGGGGTTATGGAAACACCATATATTTT	CASSLLGGYGNTIYF
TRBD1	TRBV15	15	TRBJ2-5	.	TGTGCCACCAGCAGGGACAGGGGGCTCGGACAGACCCAGTACTTC	CATSRDRGLGQTQYF
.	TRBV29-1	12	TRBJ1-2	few	TGCAGCGTTTCCAGGGCCTTATATGGCTACACCTTC	CSVSRALYGYTF
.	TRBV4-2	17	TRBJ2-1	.	TGTGCCAGCAGCCAGGTCGTTTCGGGAGTGTCATCCAATGAGCAGTTCTTC	CASSQVVSGVSSNEQFF